These 7 T cell receptor beta chains were sequenced from one sample in a study of T cells after yellow fever vaccination. MiXCR was run by TCRdb on the 5' RACE reads, yielding one entry per CDR3 protein. The sample records 340,000 or so distinct CDR3 sequences, around 13% being singletons. This material consisted of CD4+ T cells sorted from PBMCs, taken 15 days after the yellow fever booster vaccination. These receptor sequences come from a man aged 18 to 30 who received the YFV17D yellow fever vaccine.

This clonotype was detected only a few times. This chain connects TRBV18 to TRBJ1-1; the D gene is possibly TRBD1 (5 bases). This CDR3 is built from 14 residues. Germline V lookup: CDR1 KGHSH, CDR2 LQKENI. Trimming left V 5 bases short and J 1 base short, with 11 bases between. The CDR3: CASSELTGNTEAFF. CDR3 coding DNA: TGTGCCAGCTCAGAGCTAACAGGGAACACTGAAGCTTTCTTT. The variable domain in full, completed from reference TRBV18 and TRBJ1-1, reads NAGVMQNPRHLVRRRGQEARLRCSPMKGHSHVYWYRQLPEEGLKFMVYLQKENIIDESGMPKERFSAEFPKEGPSILRIQQVVRGDSAAYFCASSELTGNTEAFFGQGTRLTVV.

This clonotype has just a few counts. The genes are TRBV5-1 and TRBJ1-2; perhaps TRBD1 as D (6 bases). Between the trimmed V and J ends, which lost 4 bases and 7 bases, there was a span of 17 bases. The CDR3 totals 14 residues. The germline V gene encodes CDR1 SGHRS and CDR2 YFSETQ. CDR3 sequence reads: CASSDMNRVSGYTF. CDR3 DNA: TGCGCCAGCAGCGACATGAACAGGGTATCTGGCTACACCTTC.

The chain couples TRBV2 to TRBJ2-5; 7 bases are a match to TRBD1. Germline trimming cut 6 bases from V and 5 bases from J; bases unmatched to any gene: 6. The CDR3 runs 13 residues. Looked up from germline, CDR1 is SNHLY and CDR2 is FYNNEI. The CDR3 bases are TGTGCCAGCAGGCCCACAGGGGCCGAGACCCAGTACTTC. Protein sequence: CASRPTGAETQYF.

There are many counts of this clonotype. This CDR3 is CASSQARSSYNSPLHF. The DNA of the CDR3 is TGCGCCAGCAGCCAAGCCAGGAGCTCCTATAATTCACCCCTCCACTTT. The chain is built from TRBV4-3 and TRBJ1-6; D remains unclear. CDR1 is LGHNA and CDR2 is YSLEER in the germline V gene. The CDR3 is made up of 16 amino acids. V was clipped by 1 base and J by 0 bases, with 7 bases between them.

This clonotype was picked up many times. V usage is TRBV20-1 and J usage is TRBJ1-5; no clear D gene. Germline CDR1 and CDR2: DFQATT and SNEGSKA (reference sequence). The germline V and J ends were trimmed by 6 bases and 2 bases, with 11 bases remaining between them. CDR3 length: 13 amino acids. This CDR3 reads CSAQTQGNQPQHF. The CDR3 DNA follows: TGCAGTGCGCAGACTCAGGGCAATCAGCCCCAGCATTTT.

This clonotype was observed once. The chain has TRBV19 and TRBJ1-1; D call uncertain. Germline assignment: CDR1 LNHDA and CDR2 SQIVND (reference sequence). The CDR3 runs 12 residues. V gave up 5 bases and J gave up 11 bases, with 15 bases separating them. The CDR3 sequence is CASSGGTGHAFF. CDR3 bases: TGTGCCAGTAGTGGAGGTACTGGGCACGCTTTCTTT. Using reference TRBV19 and TRBJ1-1 for the parts outside the CDR3, the full variable domain is DGGITQSPKYLFRKEGQNVTLSCEQNLNHDAMYWYRQDPGQGLRLIYYSQIVNDFQKGDIAEGYSVSREKKESFPLTVTSAQKNPTAFYLCASSGGTGHAFFGQGTRLTVV.

The chain is built from TRBV28 and TRBJ1-6; 8 bases map to TRBD1. CDR3 length: 16 amino acids. V was pared by 6 bases and J by 2 bases, with 6 bases of the junction left unmatched. Germline loops: CDR1 MDHEN, CDR2 SYDVKM. The CDR3 spells CASSTGQGPYNSPLHF. The CDR3 bases are TGTGCCAGCAGCACCGGACAGGGACCCTATAATTCACCCCTCCACTTT.